A single sample is the source of the 17 T cell receptor beta chains below, sequenced in a study of CD8+ T cells in alopecia areata (dated by TCRdb to 2016 to 2018). The library was produced with the immunoSEQ multiplex PCR assay. To provide template for TCR sequencing, every sample had RNA extracted and reverse transcribed into cDNA. The table was pulled from immuneACCESS by TCRdb, which kept in-frame rearrangements only. Such tables lose some clones; where checked, under half of the loss comes from unresolved V genes, and the rest has no known cause. Across this sample there are roughly 130,000 clones, with 45% to 60% seen only once. The top ten hold 4.5% to 5.5% of the sample. The time point label, read with the paper, signifies: baseline before oral tofacitinib. Sequencing was performed on CD4+ T cells sorted from blood, taken at week 0. These receptors all come from a human donor with alopecia areata.

In the case of this clone: The identical CDR3 is also encoded by other nucleotide sequences in the sample. The chain uses TRBV7-2 and TRBJ2-3; D not certain. Between the trimmed V and J ends, which lost 2 bases and 0 bases, there was a span of 6 bases. In germline, CDR1 is SGHTA, CDR2 FQGNSA. The CDR3 covers 14 residues. Written as DNA, the CDR3 is TGTGCCAGCAGCTTAAGCCAAAGCACAGATACGCAGTATTTT. Translated, it gives CASSLSQSTDTQYF.

This clone has only a few counts. This chain connects TRBV6-1 to TRBJ1-1; D remains unclear. V was trimmed by 4 bases and J by 6 bases, leaving 12 bases between them. Germline V gives CDR1 MNHNS, CDR2 SASEGT. This CDR3 comprises 13 residues. The CDR3 loop reads CASSVAGWAEAFF. In DNA, the CDR3 is TGTGCCAGCAGTGTGGCGGGATGGGCTGAAGCTTTCTTT.

V is TRBV4-3 and J is TRBJ2-3; tentatively, D is TRBD1 or TRBD2 (6 bases each). Germline CDR1 is LGHNA and CDR2 is YSLEER. The CDR3 totals 16 residues. The germline V and J ends were trimmed by 0 bases and 1 base, with 11 bases remaining between them. The CDR3 region has the DNA TGCGCCAGCAGCCAAGATTCGGGGGCCGGCACAGATACGCAGTATTTT. Translating it yields CASSQDSGAGTDTQYF.

This rearrangement joins TRBV15 to TRBJ2-7, with a possible D match to TRBD2 (6 bases). Germline V gene sequence: CDR1 LNHNV, CDR2 YYDKDF (reference sequence). This CDR3 contains 15 residues. V gave up 4 bases and J gave up 0 bases, with 13 bases separating them. The DNA for the CDR3 is TGTGCCACCAGCAAAGTGGCGGGGAACTCCTACGAGCAGTACTTC. This encodes CATSKVAGNSYEQYF.

The chain employs TRBV15 and TRBJ2-1; 12 nucleotides agree with TRBD1. This CDR3 is 17 amino acids long. Germline V lookup: CDR1 LNHNV, CDR2 YYDKDF (reference sequence). V was clipped by 5 bases and J by 0 bases; unmatched bases: 5. CDR3 nucleotide sequence: TGTGCCACCAGCGGGGGACAGGGGGCCCCCTCCTACAATGAGCAGTTCTTC. It yields the protein CATSGGQGAPSYNEQFF.

This clone was seen a few times. V gene TRBV25-1 combines with J gene TRBJ2-5; 11 bases are shared with TRBD2. The CDR3 length is 16 residues. Germline V lookup: CDR1 MGHDK, CDR2 SYGVNS. Losses at the gene ends were 3 bases for V and 5 bases for J; bases not matched to a gene: 8. This CDR3 reads CASSDFESSGGETQYF. As DNA, the CDR3 is TGTGCCAGCAGTGATTTCGAGTCTAGCGGGGGGGAGACCCAGTACTTC.

This chain joins TRBV4-1 and TRBJ1-2; the D is unclear. The V gene's germline CDR1 is MGHRA and CDR2 YSYEKL. V gave up 6 bases and J gave up 5 bases, with 13 bases separating them. The CDR3 runs to 13 residues. The CDR3: CASRSAGGYGYTF. The DNA of the CDR3 is TGCGCCAGCAGGTCCGCAGGAGGATATGGCTACACCTTC.

This clone showed up just once. The rearrangement links TRBV27 to TRBJ2-2, with 9 bases matching TRBD1. CDR3 length: 17 residues. With V trimmed by 4 bases and J by 1 base, 7 bases remained unmatched. Germline-derived CDR1 and CDR2 are MNHEY and SMNVEV (reference sequence). The CDR3: CASSSRQGERNTGELFF. The CDR3 DNA sequence: TGTGCCAGCAGTTCCCGACAGGGGGAACGGAACACCGGGGAGCTGTTTTTT.

This rearrangement joins TRBV19 to TRBJ2-6; 7 positions match TRBD1. Germline loops: CDR1 LNHDA, CDR2 SQIVND (reference sequence). Losses at the gene ends were 6 bases for V and 2 bases for J; bases not matched to a gene: 1. The CDR3 has 14 residues. The CDR3 loop reads CASSQGAGANVLTF. Here the CDR3 DNA reads TGTGCCAGTAGCCAGGGGGCTGGGGCCAACGTCCTGACTTTC.

The rearrangement uses TRBV9 and TRBJ2-1, with no clear D. The CDR3 totals 13 residues. CDR1 is SGDLS, CDR2 YYNGEE, per germline. Trimming stripped 3 bases from V and 8 bases from J, with 12 bases between. The CDR3 DNA reads as TGTGCCAGCAGCGCCGGGCCCTTGGATGAGCAGTTCTTC. Translation gives CASSAGPLDEQFF.

This clone appeared a few times. The chain has TRBV9 and TRBJ2-1; TRBD2 is a possible D gene (6 bases). Germline V gene data show CDR1 as SGDLS and CDR2 as YYNGEE. Trimming removed 5 bases at V and 3 bases at J, with 12 bases between. There are 14 residues in the CDR3. Written as DNA, the CDR3 is TGTGCCAGCAGTGTGGGACTGAGCTACAATGAGCAGTTCTTC. Translating it yields CASSVGLSYNEQFF.

The chain carries TRBV13 and TRBJ2-3; 7 nucleotides line up with TRBD2. Germline trimming cut 2 bases from V and 0 bases from J; bases unmatched to any gene: 5. Germline loops: CDR1 PRHDT, CDR2 FYEKMQ (reference sequence). CDR3 size: 16 residues. In DNA, the CDR3 is TGTGCCAGCAGCTTATTACTAGCGACTAGCACAGATACGCAGTATTTT. Translated: CASSLLLATSTDTQYF.

This clone was counted once. The gene calls are TRBV9 and TRBJ1-4; perhaps TRBD1 as D (6 bases). This CDR3 has 18 amino acids. V shed 0 bases and J shed 1 base, with 16 bases lying between them. Per germline, CDR1 SGDLS and CDR2 YYNGEE. In DNA, the CDR3 is TGTGCCAGCAGCGTAGGGGGGCAGGCCGGAAGAACTAATGAAAAACTGTTTTTT. Encoded protein: CASSVGGQAGRTNEKLFF.

The V call is TRBV7-2, the J call TRBJ2-3; D call uncertain. The CDR3 totals 12 residues. Germline lookup yields CDR1 SGHTA and CDR2 FQGNSA. V lost 5 bases to trimming and J lost 2 bases, with 5 bases between them. The CDR3 DNA reads as TGTGCCAGCAGCCATGACACAGATACGCAGTATTTT. The encoded protein is CASSHDTDTQYF.

The genes are TRBV14 and TRBJ1-4; the D gene is possibly TRBD1 (6 bases). Trimming took 2 bases from V and 7 from J, leaving 11 bases between them. CDR1 is SGHDN, CDR2 FVKESK, per germline. The CDR3 runs 14 residues. Written as DNA, the CDR3 is TGTGCCAGCAGCCAAAAGGGGGGACTTGAAAAACTGTTTTTT. Translation gives CASSQKGGLEKLFF.

This clone was counted between two and nine times. The J gene is TRBJ2-3, the V gene TRBV7-9; the D is unclear. Per germline, CDR1 SEHNR and CDR2 FQNEAQ (reference sequence). The CDR3 spans 14 residues. V was cut by 5 bases and J by 5 bases, with 14 bases left in between. CDR3 bases: TGTGCCAGCAGCCAGAGGTCTGGGGTAGATACGCAGTATTTT. Translating it yields CASSQRSGVDTQYF.

The chain links TRBV28 to TRBJ1-5; tentatively, D is TRBD1 (5 bases). The CDR3 totals 18 residues. Per germline, CDR1 MDHEN and CDR2 SYDVKM. V lost 4 bases and J lost 2, with 21 bases in between. The CDR3: CASSYSGTFLGGNQPQHF. The CDR3 bases are TGTGCCAGCAGTTATTCCGGGACTTTCCTCGGGGGCAATCAGCCCCAGCATTTT.